The rows below give T cell receptor beta chains drawn from one sample of a study of early T cells in non-severe SARS-CoV-2 infection. TCRdb processed the 5' RACE reads anew with MiXCR; each CDR3 protein has one entry. The sample consists of some 77,000 distinct CDR3 sequences, 16% of them appearing once. Sample: whole blood. These receptor sequences come from an adult who was a healthcare worker with PCR-confirmed SARS-CoV-2 infection or an uninfected control (not recorded which). The CDR3 runs from the conserved cysteine through the conserved F or W. The order of the fields is J gene, D gene, clone size, V gene, CDR3 DNA, CDR3 protein. A D gene is named only where the DNA matches it firmly. Only some rows state a clone size, as once, few, many or a class for expanded clones.

>TRBJ2-7|TRBD2|many|TRBV29-1
TGCAGCGTTGATGGGACTAGCGGGACCTACGAGCAGTACTTC
CSVDGTSGTYEQYF
>TRBJ2-3|NA|NA|TRBV4-1
TGCGCCAGCAGCCACCTGACTAGTGCAGATACGCAGTATTTT
CASSHLTSADTQYF
>TRBJ1-2|TRBD1|few|TRBV5-6
TGTGCCAGCAGTCCCTACAGACAGGGTAACTATGGCTACACCTTC
CASSPYRQGNYGYTF
>TRBJ2-1|NA|few|TRBV20-1
TGCAGTGCTAGAGATAGGGATAGCGGTACCTACAATGAGCAGTTCTTC
CSARDRDSGTYNEQFF
>TRBJ1-4|NA|NA|TRBV3-1
TGTGCCAGCAGCCGCAAGTCCGCAACTAATGAAAAACTGTTTTTT
CASSRKSATNEKLFF
>TRBJ2-7|TRBD2|NA|TRBV9
TGTGCCAGCAGCGGCGGGCCCGGGAGGTACGGGCAGTACTTC
CASSGGPGRYGQYF
>TRBJ2-5|TRBD2|few|TRBV3-1
TGTGCCAGCTCCACACTAGCGGGAGGAGAGACCCAGTACTTC
CASSTLAGGETQYF
>TRBJ2-3|NA|NA|TRBV6-2/TRBV6-3
TGTGCCAGCAGAAGAGGTCTTAGCACAGATACGCAGTATTTT
CASRRGLSTDTQYF
>TRBJ1-6|NA|NA|TRBV20-1
TGCAGTGCTCGCAGACAGTTAGTAGATAATTCACCCCTCCACTTT
CSARRQLVDNSPLHF
>TRBJ2-5|TRBD2|many|TRBV19
TGTGCCAGTAGTATAGACAGCCGGGGGGGCCTGGGTCAAGAGACCCAGTACTTC
CASSIDSRGGLGQETQYF
>TRBJ1-1|NA|NA|TRBV20-1
TGCAGTGCTAGTTTGGATGGGCAGGGTCTCGGGAACACTGAAGCTTTCTTT
CSASLDGQGLGNTEAFF
>TRBJ2-1|NA|NA|TRBV11-3
TGTGCCAGCAGCTTTGGCATGTACAATGAGCAGTTCTTC
CASSFGMYNEQFF
>TRBJ2-3|NA|NA|TRBV7-9
TGTGCCAGCAGCTACCGGGCCTTCACAGATACGCAGTATTTT
CASSYRAFTDTQYF
>TRBJ1-1|NA|NA|TRBV20-1
TGCAGTGCTAGAGATCGGACTGCGGGGACTGAAGCTTTCTTT
CSARDRTAGTEAFF
>TRBJ2-7|NA|NA|TRBV20-1
TGCAGTGCTAGCTTCCAGCGCCTGAGCTCCTACGAGCAGTACTTC
CSASFQRLSSYEQYF
>TRBJ1-4|NA|NA|TRBV11-2
TGTGCCAGCAGCTTAGATGGCAGGGTTTTTGAAAAACTGTTTTTT
CASSLDGRVFEKLFF
>TRBJ1-2|NA|NA|TRBV29-1
TGCAGCGTTGGAGAGAGCTATGGCTACACCTTC
CSVGESYGYTF
>TRBJ2-4|NA|NA|TRBV6-6
TGTGCCAGCATTGAACACGCCGCCAAAAACATTCAGTACTTC
CASIEHAAKNIQYF
>TRBJ2-1|TRBD2|NA|TRBV7-8
TGTGCCAGCAGATCGACCCCATTAGCGGGGGTCTGGGATGAGCAGTTCTTC
CASRSTPLAGVWDEQFF
>TRBJ2-1|NA|once|TRBV7-9
TGTGCCAGCAGCACGGACACCAACAATGAGCAGTTCTTC
CASSTDTNNEQFF
>TRBJ1-1|NA|NA|TRBV11-3
TGTGCCAGCAGCTCCTTGACCCCCGACGAGAACACTGAAGCTTTCTTT
CASSSLTPDENTEAFF
>TRBJ1-6|TRBD1|few|TRBV7-9
TGTGCCAGCAGCTTAGGGCCGGGACAGGGCGTTCATTCACCCCTCCACTTT
CASSLGPGQGVHSPLHF
>TRBJ2-2|TRBD1|few|TRBV24-1
TGTGCCACCAGTAATGGACAGGGGAAGTACACCGGGGAGCTGTTTTTT
CATSNGQGKYTGELFF
>TRBJ1-5|NA|few|TRBV20-1
TGCAGTGCTAGGGGGGAATCTAGCAATCAGCCCCAGCATTTT
CSARGESSNQPQHF
>TRBJ2-7|TRBD1|NA|TRBV27
TGTGCCAGCAGCACCGGGACAGGAGGCTACGAGCAGTACTTC
CASSTGTGGYEQYF
>TRBJ1-6|TRBD1|few|TRBV6-5
TGTGCCAGCATCTCAACCGGGACAGGGCCCAATTCACCCCTCCACTTT
CASISTGTGPNSPLHF
>TRBJ1-6|TRBD1|few|TRBV12-3/TRBV12-4
TGTGCCAGCAGTTTAGACAGGGGAGGTTCACCCCTCCACTTT
CASSLDRGGSPLHF
>TRBJ2-7|TRBD1|few|TRBV28
TGTGCCAGCAGACCGGGACAGGGGAGGTACGAGCAGTACTTC
CASRPGQGRYEQYF
>TRBJ1-1|NA|few|TRBV29-1
TGCAGCGCAACACTTCTGAACACTGAAGCTTTCTTT
CSATLLNTEAFF
>TRBJ2-7|NA|NA|TRBV20-1
TGCAGTGCGCGGCAGACCTACTCCTACGAGCAGTACTTC
CSARQTYSYEQYF
>TRBJ2-1|TRBD2|NA|TRBV7-9
TGTGCCAGCAGCGGCGGCAGCGGGATCTCCTACAATGAGCAGTTCTTC
CASSGGSGISYNEQFF
>TRBJ1-1|NA|NA|TRBV6-6
TGTGCCAGCAGTCAAGACAGAGAGACTGAAGCTTTCTTT
CASSQDRETEAFF
>TRBJ1-4|NA|few|TRBV4-1
TGCGCCAGCAGTCTCGAGGGAAGGAATGAAAAACTGTTTTTT
CASSLEGRNEKLFF
>TRBJ1-1|NA|NA|TRBV29-1
TGCAGCGTCCCTCCCTGGAGCGCTAACACTGAAGCTTTCTTT
CSVPPWSANTEAFF
>TRBJ2-7|NA|few|TRBV7-9
TGTGCCAGCAGCGTGACGATTTCCTACGAGCAGTACTTC
CASSVTISYEQYF
>TRBJ2-1|TRBD1|NA|TRBV5-1
TGCGCCAGCAGCTTGGGACAGGGAAGAACCTACAATGAGCAGTTCTTC
CASSLGQGRTYNEQFF
>TRBJ1-6|NA|few|TRBV20-1
TGCAGTGCTAGGACAGAGAATTCACCCCTCCACTTT
CSARTENSPLHF
>TRBJ2-5|NA|many|TRBV12-3/TRBV12-4
TGTGCCAGCAGCTTCGGAGAGACCCAGTACTTC
CASSFGETQYF
>TRBJ2-7|NA|few|TRBV10-3
TGTGCCATCAGTGGGGCTCAGGGCGGAAGCTACGAGCAGTACTTC
CAISGAQGGSYEQYF
>TRBJ2-3|TRBD2|few|TRBV14
TGTGCCAGCAGCCAAGGAGCGGGATTCGCAGATACGCAGTATTTT
CASSQGAGFADTQYF
>TRBJ2-2|NA|few|TRBV12-3/TRBV12-4
TGTGCCAGCACCATCACCTCTGGGGGGTCCGGGGAGCTGTTTTTT
CASTITSGGSGELFF
>TRBJ1-4|NA|NA|TRBV5-1
TGCGCCAGCAGCTCGGCGGGGACAACTAATGAAAAACTGTTTTTT
CASSSAGTTNEKLFF
>TRBJ2-1|NA|few|TRBV5-4
TGTGCCAGCAGCGTCCCCGGGCCAGGCGACAATGAGCAGTTCTTC
CASSVPGPGDNEQFF
>TRBJ1-5|NA|NA|TRBV24-1
TGTGCCACCTCCCAGGGAGGGTTCCTCAATCAGCCCCAGCATTTT
CATSQGGFLNQPQHF
>TRBJ2-3|TRBD2|NA|TRBV7-9
TGTGCCAGCAGCTTAGTTCCCGGCGGGAGGCCGAACAGCCACCCACCAGATACGCAGTATTTT
CASSLVPGGRPNSHPPDTQYF
>TRBJ2-3|TRBD1|few|TRBV12-5
TGTGCTAGTGGCCTACCCCTGGACAGGGGGGGCACAGATACGCAGTATTTT
CASGLPLDRGGTDTQYF
>TRBJ2-5|NA|NA|TRBV7-3
TGTGCCAGCAGCTCGACCCCCCGGGACGGCCAACCAGGGGCCCAGTACTTC
CASSSTPRDGQPGAQYF
>TRBJ1-4|NA|few|TRBV6-2/TRBV6-3
TGTGCCAGCAGTTTTACCCGGGAAAAACTGTTTTTT
CASSFTREKLFF
>TRBJ2-7|NA|NA|TRBV6-2/TRBV6-3
TGTGCCAGCAGCGCCTGGGGCACCTCCTACGAGCAGTACTTC
CASSAWGTSYEQYF
>TRBJ2-3|TRBD2|many|TRBV29-1
TGCAGCGTTGATCCTGGCGGGGGAGATACGCAGTATTTT
CSVDPGGGDTQYF
>TRBJ2-7|TRBD2|NA|TRBV7-9
TGTGCCAGCAGCTTAGCGTGGACTAGCGGGAGAAGTTCCTACGAGCAGTACTTC
CASSLAWTSGRSSYEQYF
>TRBJ2-1|NA|NA|TRBV2
TGTGCCAGTAGCCGGGACTTCAGTGGGGAGCAGTTCTTC
CASSRDFSGEQFF
>TRBJ2-7|NA|many|TRBV30
TGTGCCTGGAAGGTTAAGACAGCCCGCTACGAGCAGTACTTC
CAWKVKTARYEQYF